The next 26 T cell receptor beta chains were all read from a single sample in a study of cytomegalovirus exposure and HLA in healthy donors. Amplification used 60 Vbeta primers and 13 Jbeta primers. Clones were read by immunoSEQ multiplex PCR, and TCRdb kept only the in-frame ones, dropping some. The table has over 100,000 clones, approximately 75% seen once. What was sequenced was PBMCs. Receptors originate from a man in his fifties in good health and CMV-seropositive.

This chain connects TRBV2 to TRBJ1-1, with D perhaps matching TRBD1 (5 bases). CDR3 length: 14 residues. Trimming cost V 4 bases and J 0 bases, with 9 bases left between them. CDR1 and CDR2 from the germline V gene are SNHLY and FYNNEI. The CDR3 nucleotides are TGTGCCAGCAGTGCACAGGCCATGAACACTGAAGCTTTCTTT. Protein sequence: CASSAQAMNTEAFF. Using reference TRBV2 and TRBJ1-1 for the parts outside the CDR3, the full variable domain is EPEVTQTPSHQVTQMGQEVILRCVPISNHLYFYWYRQILGQKVEFLVSFYNNEISEKSEIFDDQFSVERPDGSNFTLKIRSTKLEDSAMYFCASSAQAMNTEAFFGQGTRLTVV.

The CDR3 loop reads CASSQDSRNPYGYTF. CDR3 DNA sequence: TGCGCCAGCAGCCAAGATTCGAGAAACCCGTATGGCTACACCTTC. The chain combines TRBV4-3 with TRBJ1-2; D is undetermined. Deletions cut 0 bases from V and 5 bases from J, with 13 bases between. The CDR3 extends over 15 amino acids. CDR1 is LGHNA, CDR2 YSLEER, per germline.

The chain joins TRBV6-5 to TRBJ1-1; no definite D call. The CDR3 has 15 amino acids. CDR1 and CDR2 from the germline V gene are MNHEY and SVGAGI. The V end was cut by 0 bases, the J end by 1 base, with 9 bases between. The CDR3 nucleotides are TGTGCCAGCAGTTACTCGGGCAGCCAGAACACTGAAGCTTTCTTT. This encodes CASSYSGSQNTEAFF.

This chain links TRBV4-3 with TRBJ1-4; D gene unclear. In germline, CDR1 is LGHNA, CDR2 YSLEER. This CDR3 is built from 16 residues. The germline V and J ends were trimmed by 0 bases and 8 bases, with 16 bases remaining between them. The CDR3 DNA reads TGCGCCAGCAGCCAAGATCATAGGCGGGTTGAAGAAAAACTGTTTTTT. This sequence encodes CASSQDHRRVEEKLFF.

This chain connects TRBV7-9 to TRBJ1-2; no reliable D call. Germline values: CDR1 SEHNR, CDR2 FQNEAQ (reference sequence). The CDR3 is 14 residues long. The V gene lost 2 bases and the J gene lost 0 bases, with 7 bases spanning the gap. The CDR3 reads CASSLNGANYGYTF. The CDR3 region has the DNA TGTGCCAGCAGCTTAAACGGAGCTAACTATGGCTACACCTTC.

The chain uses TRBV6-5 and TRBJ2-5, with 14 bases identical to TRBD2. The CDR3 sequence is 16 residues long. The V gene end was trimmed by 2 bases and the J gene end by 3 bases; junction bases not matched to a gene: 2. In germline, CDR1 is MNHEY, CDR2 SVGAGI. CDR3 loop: CASSYRTSGRKETQYF. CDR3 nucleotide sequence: TGTGCCAGCAGTTACAGGACTAGCGGGAGGAAAGAGACCCAGTACTTC.

In DNA, the CDR3 is TGTGCCAGCAGGCTCGGACAGGCGTCTAACTATGGCTACACCTTC. Protein product: CASRLGQASNYGYTF. The chain employs TRBV6-1 and TRBJ1-2; 7 bases are shared with TRBD1. Germline lookup yields CDR1 MNHNS and CDR2 SASEGT. The length of the CDR3 is 15 residues. The trim removed 6 bases at V and 0 bases at J, leaving 7 bases unmatched.

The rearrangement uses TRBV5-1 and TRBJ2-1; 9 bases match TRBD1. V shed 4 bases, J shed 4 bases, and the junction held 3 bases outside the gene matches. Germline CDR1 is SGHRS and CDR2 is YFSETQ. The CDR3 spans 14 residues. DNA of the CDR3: TGCGCCAGCAGCACCGGACAGGGGTACAATGAGCAGTTCTTC. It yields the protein CASSTGQGYNEQFF.

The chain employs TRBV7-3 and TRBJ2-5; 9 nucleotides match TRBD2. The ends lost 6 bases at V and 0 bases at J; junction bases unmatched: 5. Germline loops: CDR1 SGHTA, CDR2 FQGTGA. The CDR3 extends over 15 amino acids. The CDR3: CASSRGGAHQETQYF. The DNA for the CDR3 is TGTGCCAGCAGTCGCGGGGGGGCCCACCAAGAGACCCAGTACTTC.

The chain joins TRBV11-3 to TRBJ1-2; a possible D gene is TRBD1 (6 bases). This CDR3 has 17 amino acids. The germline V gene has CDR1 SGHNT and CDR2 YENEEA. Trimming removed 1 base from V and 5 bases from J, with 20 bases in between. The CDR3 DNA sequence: TGTGCCAGCAGCTTAGCAGGAAGCGGGGGCTCGAGGTATGGCTACACCTTC. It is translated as CASSLAGSGGSRYGYTF. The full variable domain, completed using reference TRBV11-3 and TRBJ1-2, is EAGVVQSPRYKIIEKKQPVAFWCNPISGHNTLYWYLQNLGQGPELLIRYENEEAVDDSQLPKDRFSAERLKGVDSTLKIQPAELGDSAVYLCASSLAGSGGSRYGYTFGSGTRLTVV.

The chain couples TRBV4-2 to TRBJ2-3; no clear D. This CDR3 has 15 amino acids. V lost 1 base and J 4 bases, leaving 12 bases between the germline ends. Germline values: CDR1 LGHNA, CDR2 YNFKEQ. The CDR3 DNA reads TGTGCCAGCAGCCAAGGCGGCCCTAACTCAGATACGCAGTATTTT. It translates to CASSQGGPNSDTQYF.

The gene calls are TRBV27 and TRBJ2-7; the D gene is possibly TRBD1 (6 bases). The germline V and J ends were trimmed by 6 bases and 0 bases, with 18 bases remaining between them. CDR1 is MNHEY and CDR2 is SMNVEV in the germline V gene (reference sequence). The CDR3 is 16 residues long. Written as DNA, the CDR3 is TGTGCCAGCAGACCCAGGGGTCGTGGAGACTCCTACGAGCAGTACTTC. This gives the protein CASRPRGRGDSYEQYF.

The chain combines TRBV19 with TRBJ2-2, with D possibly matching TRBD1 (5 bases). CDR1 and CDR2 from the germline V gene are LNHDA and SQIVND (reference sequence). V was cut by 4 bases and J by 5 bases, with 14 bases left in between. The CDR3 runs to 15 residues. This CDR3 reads CASSRGQVLTGELFF. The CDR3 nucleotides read TGTGCCAGTAGTAGAGGACAAGTTCTGACCGGGGAGCTGTTTTTT.

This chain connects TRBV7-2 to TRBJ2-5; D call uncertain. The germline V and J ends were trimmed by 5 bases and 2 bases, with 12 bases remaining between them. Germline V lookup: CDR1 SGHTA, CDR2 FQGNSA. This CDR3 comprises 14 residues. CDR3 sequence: CASSEARWQETQYF. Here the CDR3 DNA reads TGTGCCAGCAGCGAGGCGCGATGGCAAGAGACCCAGTACTTC.

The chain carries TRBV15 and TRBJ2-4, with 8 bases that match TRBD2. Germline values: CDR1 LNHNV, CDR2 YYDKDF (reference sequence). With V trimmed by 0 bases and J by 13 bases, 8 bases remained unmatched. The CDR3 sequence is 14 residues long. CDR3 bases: TGTGCCACCAGCAGAGATCAACTAGCGGACAGACAGTACTTC. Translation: CATSRDQLADRQYF. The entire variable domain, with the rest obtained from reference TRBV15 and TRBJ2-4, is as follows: DAMVIQNPRYQVTQFGKPVTLSCSQTLNHNVMYWYQQKSSQAPKLLFHYYDKDFNNEADTPDNFQSRRPNTSFCFLDIRSPGLGDTAMYLCATSRDQLADRQYFGAGTRLSVL.

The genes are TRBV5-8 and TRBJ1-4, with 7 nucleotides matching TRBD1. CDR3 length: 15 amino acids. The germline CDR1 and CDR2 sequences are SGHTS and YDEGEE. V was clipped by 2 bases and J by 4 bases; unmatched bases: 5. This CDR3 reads CASSFYRDSNEKLFF. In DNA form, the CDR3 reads TGTGCCAGCAGCTTCTACCGGGACAGTAATGAAAAACTGTTTTTT.

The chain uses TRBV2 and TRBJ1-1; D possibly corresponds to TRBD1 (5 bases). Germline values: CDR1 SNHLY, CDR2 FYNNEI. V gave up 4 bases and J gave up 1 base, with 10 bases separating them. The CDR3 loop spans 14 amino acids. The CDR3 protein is CASSAQGANTEAFF. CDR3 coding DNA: TGTGCCAGCAGTGCGCAGGGTGCGAACACTGAAGCTTTCTTT.

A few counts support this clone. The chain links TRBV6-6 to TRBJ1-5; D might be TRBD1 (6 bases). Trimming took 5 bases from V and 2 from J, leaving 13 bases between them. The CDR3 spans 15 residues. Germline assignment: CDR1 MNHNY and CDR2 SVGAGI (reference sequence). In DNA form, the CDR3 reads TGTGCCAGCAGTCCCGGGGGGGCGGGCAATCAGCCCCAGCATTTT. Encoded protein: CASSPGGAGNQPQHF.

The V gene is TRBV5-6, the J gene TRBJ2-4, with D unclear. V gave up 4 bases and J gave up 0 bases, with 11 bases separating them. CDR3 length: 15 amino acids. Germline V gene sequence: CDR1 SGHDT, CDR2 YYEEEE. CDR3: CASSPGFLAKNIQYF. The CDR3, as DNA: TGTGCCAGCAGCCCCGGTTTTTTAGCCAAAAACATTCAGTACTTC.

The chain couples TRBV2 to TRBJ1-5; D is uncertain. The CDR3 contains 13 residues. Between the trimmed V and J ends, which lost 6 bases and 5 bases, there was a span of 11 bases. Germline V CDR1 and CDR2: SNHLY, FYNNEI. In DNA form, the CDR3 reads TGTGCCAGCAGGGAGAAGAGAGATCAGCCCCAGCATTTT. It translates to CASREKRDQPQHF.

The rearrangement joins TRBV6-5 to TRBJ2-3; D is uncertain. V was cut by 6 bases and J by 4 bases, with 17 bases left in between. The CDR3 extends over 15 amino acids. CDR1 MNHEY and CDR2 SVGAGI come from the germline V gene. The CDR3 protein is CASSYQAPHADTQYF. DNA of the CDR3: TGTGCCAGCAGCTACCAGGCCCCCCACGCAGATACGCAGTATTTT.

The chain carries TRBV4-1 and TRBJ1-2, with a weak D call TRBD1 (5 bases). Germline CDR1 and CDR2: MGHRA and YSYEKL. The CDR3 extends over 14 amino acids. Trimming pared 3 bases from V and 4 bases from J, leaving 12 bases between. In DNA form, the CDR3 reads TGCGCCAGCAGCCAGGGGGAGGGACCCTATGGCTACACCTTC. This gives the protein CASSQGEGPYGYTF.

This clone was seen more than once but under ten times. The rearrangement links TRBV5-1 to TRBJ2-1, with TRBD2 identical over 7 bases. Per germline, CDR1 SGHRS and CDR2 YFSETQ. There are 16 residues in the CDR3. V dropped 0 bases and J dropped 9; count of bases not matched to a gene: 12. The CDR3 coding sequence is TGCGCCAGCAGCTTGGATGGGAGGGGTTTCAAAGGTGAGCAGTTCTTC. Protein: CASSLDGRGFKGEQFF.

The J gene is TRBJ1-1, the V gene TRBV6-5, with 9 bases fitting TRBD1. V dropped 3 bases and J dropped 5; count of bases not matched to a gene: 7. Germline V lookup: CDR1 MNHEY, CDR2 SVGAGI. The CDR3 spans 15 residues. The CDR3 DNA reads TGTGCCAGCAGTTATGGGGGACAGGGAGGAACTGAAGCTTTCTTT. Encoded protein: CASSYGGQGGTEAFF.

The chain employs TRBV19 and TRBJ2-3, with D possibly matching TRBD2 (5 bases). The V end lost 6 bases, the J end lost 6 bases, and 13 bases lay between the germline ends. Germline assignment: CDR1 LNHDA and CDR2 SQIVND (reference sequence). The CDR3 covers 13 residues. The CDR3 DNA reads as TGTGCCAGTAGCCCGAGGGCGGTTGATACGCAGTATTTT. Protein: CASSPRAVDTQYF.

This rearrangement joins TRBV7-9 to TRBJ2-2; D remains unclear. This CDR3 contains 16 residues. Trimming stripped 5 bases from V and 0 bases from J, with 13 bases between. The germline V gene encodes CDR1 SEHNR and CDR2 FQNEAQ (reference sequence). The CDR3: CASSPPYTANTGELFF. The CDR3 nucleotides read TGTGCCAGCAGCCCCCCCTACACAGCGAACACCGGGGAGCTGTTTTTT.